Listed here are 9 T cell receptor beta chains from one sample, sequenced in a study of T cell changes during pregnancy in multiple sclerosis. Measured with immunoSEQ multiplex PCR; TCRdb has only the in-frame clones, and not every one. Seen here are 33,000 or so clones, roughly 90% observed once, and the top ten hold 6% to 7.5%. Sequenced material: CD8+ T cells from peripheral blood mononuclear cells, taken in the second trimester of pregnancy. These receptor sequences come from a female donor with multiple sclerosis, enrolled in a pregnancy study.

This chain links TRBV20-1 with TRBJ2-3; D call uncertain. CDR1 is DFQATT, CDR2 SNEGSKA, per germline (reference sequence). V dropped 0 bases and J dropped 5 bases, with 3 bases sitting between them. The CDR3 has 11 amino acids. The CDR3 DNA follows: TGCAGTGCTAGAGATAGAGATACGCAGTATTTT. Amino acid sequence: CSARDRDTQYF.

The chain recombines TRBV6-5 with TRBJ2-7; 8 bases match TRBD1. The CDR3 is 14 residues long. The germline V gene has CDR1 MNHEY and CDR2 SVGAGI. V shed 5 bases and J 2 bases; nucleotides not matched to a gene: 5. The CDR3 coding sequence is TGTGCCAGCAGTCAGGGGGCGCCCCCCTACGAGCAGTACTTC. Amino acids: CASSQGAPPYEQYF.

This chain uses TRBV7-9 with TRBJ2-1, with a tentative D call TRBD2 (6 bases). The CDR3 has 14 residues. V was cut by 6 bases and J by 6 bases, with 15 bases left in between. Germline V gene data show CDR1 as SEHNR and CDR2 as FQNEAQ (reference sequence). In nucleotides, the CDR3 is TGTGCCAGCAGGGGCGGGGTGGGATTCAATGAGCAGTTCTTC. Protein sequence: CASRGGVGFNEQFF.

This sequence joins TRBV28 and TRBJ2-7; possible D gene TRBD1, 6 bases. Per the germline V gene, CDR1 is MDHEN and CDR2 is SYDVKM. This CDR3 contains 13 residues. Trimming cost V 6 bases and J 5 bases, with 14 bases left between them. Written as DNA, the CDR3 is TGTGCCAGCAGCATAACAGGGTCCCACGAGCAGTACTTC. This encodes CASSITGSHEQYF.

This clone was detected a few times. This specimen includes other DNA sequences encoding the same CDR3. V usage is TRBV9 and J usage is TRBJ2-7; D may be TRBD2 (6 bases). The CDR3 consists of 14 residues. Germline CDR1 and CDR2: SGDLS and YYNGEE. The V end lost 4 bases, the J end lost 1 base, and 12 bases lay between the germline ends. The CDR3, as DNA: TGTGCCAGCAGCCCCCGGGACTCGTCCTACGAGCAGTACTTC. Protein product: CASSPRDSSYEQYF.

The J gene is TRBJ2-5, the V gene TRBV28; 12 nucleotides agree with TRBD2. Germline V gene lookup returns CDR1 MDHEN and CDR2 SYDVKM. With 5 bases clipped from V and 6 bases from J, the junction kept 10 bases outside the gene matches. The CDR3 loop spans 16 amino acids. CDR3 DNA: TGTGCCAGCAGTCTCCCGACTAGCGGGAGATCGCAGACCCAGTACTTC. Residues: CASSLPTSGRSQTQYF.

V gene TRBV6-5 combines with J gene TRBJ2-7, with 7 bases fitting TRBD1. CDR3 length: 13 amino acids. Per the germline V gene, CDR1 is MNHEY and CDR2 is SVGAGI. V shed 2 bases and J 3 bases; nucleotides not matched to a gene: 1. DNA of the CDR3: TGTGCCAGCAGTTACAGGGGGCTCTACGAGCAGTACTTC. The encoded protein is CASSYRGLYEQYF.

This chain connects TRBV7-9 to TRBJ2-2, with a weak D call TRBD1 (6 bases). CDR1 is SEHNR, CDR2 FQNEAQ, per germline (reference sequence). V gave up 2 bases and J gave up 4 bases, with 17 bases separating them. The CDR3 is 17 residues long. The CDR3 spells CASSLSRDKSGTGELFF. CDR3 DNA sequence: TGTGCCAGCAGCTTATCCCGGGACAAAAGTGGCACCGGGGAGCTGTTTTTT. The full variable domain, its missing parts supplied by reference TRBV7-9 and TRBJ2-2, is DTGVSQNPRHKITKRGQNVTFRCDPISEHNRLYWYRQTLGQGPEFLTYFQNEAQLEKSRLLSDRFSAERPKGSFSTLEIQRTEQGDSAMYLCASSLSRDKSGTGELFFGEGSRLTVL.

The gene calls are TRBV9 and TRBJ2-1, with TRBD1 matching over 8 bases. Trimming took 0 bases from V and 0 from J; bases not matched to a gene: 2. This CDR3 has 16 residues. Germline V gives CDR1 SGDLS, CDR2 YYNGEE. CDR3 nucleotides: TGTGCCAGCAGCGTAGGGACAGGGAGCTCCTACAATGAGCAGTTCTTC. Its translation: CASSVGTGSSYNEQFF. The full variable domain, completed using reference TRBV9 and TRBJ2-1, is DSGVTQTPKHLITATGQRVTLRCSPRSGDLSVYWYQQSLDQGLQFLIQYYNGEERAKGNILERFSAQQFPDLHSELNLSSLELGDSALYFCASSVGTGSSYNEQFFGPGTRLTVL.